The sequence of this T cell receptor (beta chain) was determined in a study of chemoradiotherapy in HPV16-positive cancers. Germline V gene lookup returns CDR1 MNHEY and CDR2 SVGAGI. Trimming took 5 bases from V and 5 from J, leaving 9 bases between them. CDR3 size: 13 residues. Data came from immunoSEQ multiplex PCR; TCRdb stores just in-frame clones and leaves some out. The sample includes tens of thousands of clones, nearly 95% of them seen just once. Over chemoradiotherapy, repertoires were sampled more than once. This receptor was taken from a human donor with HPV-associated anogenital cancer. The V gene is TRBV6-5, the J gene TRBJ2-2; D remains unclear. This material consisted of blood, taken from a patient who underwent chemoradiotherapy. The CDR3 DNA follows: TGTGCCAGCAGTCAAATACCTACCGGGGAGCTGTTTTTT. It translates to CASSQIPTGELFF.